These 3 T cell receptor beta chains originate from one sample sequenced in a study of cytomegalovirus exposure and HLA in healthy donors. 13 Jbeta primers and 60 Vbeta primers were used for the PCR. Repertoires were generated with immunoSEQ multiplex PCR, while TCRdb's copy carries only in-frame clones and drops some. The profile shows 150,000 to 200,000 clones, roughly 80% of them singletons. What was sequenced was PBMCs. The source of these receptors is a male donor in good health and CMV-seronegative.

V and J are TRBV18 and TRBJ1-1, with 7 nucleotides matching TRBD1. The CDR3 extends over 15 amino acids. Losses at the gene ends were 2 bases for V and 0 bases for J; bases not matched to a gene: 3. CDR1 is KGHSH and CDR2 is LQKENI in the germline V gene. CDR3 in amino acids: CASSPSRGLNTEAFF. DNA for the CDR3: TGTGCCAGCTCACCATCAAGGGGGCTGAACACTGAAGCTTTCTTT. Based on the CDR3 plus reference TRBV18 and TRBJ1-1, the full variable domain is NAGVMQNPRHLVRRRGQEARLRCSPMKGHSHVYWYRQLPEEGLKFMVYLQKENIIDESGMPKERFSAEFPKEGPSILRIQQVVRGDSAAYFCASSPSRGLNTEAFFGQGTRLTVV.

This CDR3 is CASKVPRANTGELFF. DNA for the CDR3: TGTGCCAGCAAGGTCCCGAGGGCGAACACCGGGGAGCTGTTTTTT. The chain employs TRBV2 and TRBJ2-2; tentatively, D is TRBD2 (5 bases). Germline assignment: CDR1 SNHLY and CDR2 FYNNEI. Trimming pared 7 bases from V and 0 bases from J, leaving 12 bases between. This CDR3 spans 15 amino acids.

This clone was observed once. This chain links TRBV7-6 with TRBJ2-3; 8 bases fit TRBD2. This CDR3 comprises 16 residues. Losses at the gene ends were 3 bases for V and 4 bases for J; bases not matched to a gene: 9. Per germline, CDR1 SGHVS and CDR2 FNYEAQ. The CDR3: CASSFEAGGKADTQYF. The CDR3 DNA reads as TGTGCCAGCAGCTTTGAGGCGGGAGGAAAGGCAGATACGCAGTATTTT.